The sequence of this TCR beta chain was determined in a study of OX40 agonist ivuxolimab in advanced cancers. Study-wide background: Cohort: around 79% men, mean age 60, aged roughly 20 to 79.

TCRdb keeps only in-frame clones here, not all; method: immunoSEQ multiplex PCR. The sample has 65,000 to 70,000 clones; about 84% are singletons. The CDR3 consists of 13 residues. V was cut by 0 bases and J by 3 bases, with 6 bases left in between. Germline values: CDR1 SGHNT, CDR2 YYREEE (reference sequence). The sequences come from CD4+ or CD8+ T cells sorted from blood, collected in a trial of the OX40 agonist ivuxolimab. The chain is built from TRBV5-4 and TRBJ1-1, with D hard to call. The sequence was collected from an adult with an advanced solid tumor such as melanoma, head and neck, liver or kidney cancer. CDR3 coding DNA: TGTGCCAGCAGCTTGGGAACCTACACTGAAGCTTTCTTT. It translates to CASSLGTYTEAFF.